These 18 T cell receptor beta chains were all obtained from the same sample, sequenced in a study of technical replicates of blood from a few donors. Sequenced by immunoSEQ multiplex PCR; TCRdb stores in-frame clones only, minus some. The sample yields 65,000 to 95,000 clones, approximately 86% seen once. Sequencing was done on a sample of PBMCs. The receptor source for this set is a human donor in good health. Some clones in this sample may be carry-over from other donors' samples.

The chain carries TRBV27 and TRBJ2-7; 8 positions agree with TRBD2. CDR3 length: 15 amino acids. V shed 6 bases, J shed 5 bases, and the junction held 12 bases outside the gene matches. Germline V gene sequence: CDR1 MNHEY, CDR2 SMNVEV (reference sequence). CDR3 DNA: TGTGCCAGCAGGCCAATAGCGGGGCCGTTCAACGAGCAGTACTTC. It specifies CASRPIAGPFNEQYF.

This rearrangement joins TRBV7-9 to TRBJ2-5, with 7 bases that match TRBD2. In germline, CDR1 is SEHNR, CDR2 FQNEAQ (reference sequence). The CDR3 covers 14 residues. V lost 4 bases to trimming and J lost 4 bases; unmatched junction nucleotides: 6. The CDR3 DNA follows: TGTGCCAGCAGCTCGTGGGGGGGACGAGAGACCCAGTACTTC. Translating gives CASSSWGGRETQYF.

The chain recombines TRBV12-5 with TRBJ2-3; 10 positions match TRBD2. CDR1 is LGHNT and CDR2 is FRNRAP in the germline V gene. The V gene end was trimmed by 3 bases and the J gene end by 9 bases; junction bases not matched to a gene: 3. The CDR3 covers 13 residues. The CDR3 coding sequence is TGTGCTAGTGGTTTCGGTAGCGGGGGGACGCAGTATTTT. It specifies CASGFGSGGTQYF. Variable domain in full (rest from reference TRBV12-5 and TRBJ2-3): DARVTQTPRHKVTEMGQEVTMRCQPILGHNTVFWYRQTMMQGLELLAYFRNRAPLDDSGMPKDRFSAEMPDATLATLKIQPSEPRDSAVYFCASGFGSGGTQYFGPGTRLTVL.

This chain connects TRBV27 to TRBJ2-7; 7 nucleotides align to TRBD1. There are 13 residues in the CDR3. CDR1 is MNHEY and CDR2 is SMNVEV in the germline V gene (reference sequence). J was trimmed by 2 bases and V by 2 bases; bases with no gene match: 0. The CDR3 loop is CASSLQGAYEQYF. CDR3 DNA: TGTGCCAGCAGTTTACAGGGGGCCTACGAGCAGTACTTC.

This clone was picked up a small number of times. V is TRBV2 and J is TRBJ2-1, with 13 bases identical to TRBD2. Germline-derived CDR1 and CDR2 are SNHLY and FYNNEI. CDR3 length: 15 amino acids. The ends lost 5 bases at V and 8 bases at J; junction bases unmatched: 6. This CDR3 reads CASSRTSGSSDEQFF. Written as DNA, the CDR3 is TGTGCCAGCAGTCGGACTAGCGGGAGTAGCGATGAGCAGTTCTTC.

The chain uses TRBV19 and TRBJ1-2, with TRBD1 identical over 7 bases. The CDR3 has 14 residues. Germline V gene lookup returns CDR1 LNHDA and CDR2 SQIVND (reference sequence). V gave up 9 bases and J gave up 4 bases; unmatched junction bases: 11. This chain's CDR3 is CASTDEGTAYGYTF. CDR3 nucleotides: TGTGCCAGCACGGACGAAGGGACAGCCTATGGCTACACCTTC.

The rearrangement joins TRBV2 to TRBJ1-4; tentatively, D is TRBD1 (5 bases). This CDR3 is built from 14 residues. CDR1 SNHLY and CDR2 FYNNEI come from the germline V gene. With 3 bases removed from V and 4 bases from J, the gap between germline ends came to 9 bases. The CDR3 here is CASSDWTNNEKLFF. In DNA form, the CDR3 reads TGTGCCAGCAGTGACTGGACAAATAATGAAAAACTGTTTTTT.

The rearrangement joins TRBV4-3 to TRBJ2-1; 7 positions agree with TRBD1. V lost 0 bases and J lost 4; bases outside the gene matches: 3. Germline CDR1 LGHNA, CDR2 YSLEER. CDR3 length equals 15 residues. The CDR3 reads CASSQEQGIYNEQFF. The CDR3, as DNA: TGCGCCAGCAGCCAAGAACAGGGGATATACAATGAGCAGTTCTTC.

The rearrangement links TRBV7-8 to TRBJ2-7; the match to TRBD2 covers 10 bases. With V trimmed by 4 bases and J by 2 bases, 2 bases remained unmatched. CDR1 is SGHVS and CDR2 is FQNEAQ in the germline V gene. This CDR3 contains 14 residues. The CDR3 coding sequence is TGTGCCAGCAGCTCACTAGCGGGGCCCTACGAGCAGTACTTC. Encoded protein: CASSSLAGPYEQYF.

This clone was seen a single time. V is TRBV5-4 and J is TRBJ2-2, with 8 bases aligning to TRBD2. This CDR3 contains 15 residues. With 1 base clipped from V and 6 bases from J, the junction kept 5 bases outside the gene matches. Germline V lookup: CDR1 SGHNT, CDR2 YYREEE (reference sequence). CDR3 bases: TGTGCCAGCAGCTTGCGGGGGGGCCAGGCCGGGGAGCTGTTTTTT. Its protein product is CASSLRGGQAGELFF. The variable domain in full, with the rest retrieved from reference TRBV5-4 and TRBJ2-2, is ETGVTQSPTHLIKTRGQQVTLRCSSQSGHNTVSWYQQALGQGPQFIFQYYREEENGRGNFPPRFSGLQFPNYSSELNVNALELDDSALYLCASSLRGGQAGELFFGEGSRLTVL.

The chain links TRBV30 to TRBJ2-2; possibly TRBD2 for D (6 bases). The germline V gene encodes CDR1 GTSNPN and CDR2 SVGIG (reference sequence). Trimming took 3 bases from V and 0 from J, leaving 11 bases between them. The CDR3 has 15 residues. This CDR3 is CAWRAGTPNTGELFF. In DNA, the CDR3 is TGTGCCTGGAGGGCCGGGACTCCGAACACCGGGGAGCTGTTTTTT. The complete variable domain, with remaining parts taken from reference TRBV30 and TRBJ2-2, reads SQTIHQWPATLVQPVGSPLSLECTVEGTSNPNLYWYRQAAGRGLQLLFYSVGIGQISSEVPQNLSASRPQDRQFILSSKKLLLSDSGFYLCAWRAGTPNTGELFFGEGSRLTVL.

The rearrangement links TRBV7-2 to TRBJ1-1, with D perhaps TRBD1 (6 bases). CDR3 size: 16 residues. The germline CDR1 and CDR2 sequences are SGHTA and FQGNSA. V lost 5 bases and J 5 bases, leaving 21 bases between the germline ends. In nucleotides, the CDR3 is TGTGCCAGCAGCGAAGGGGCAGGGGTCATGAGGACTGAAGCTTTCTTT. Amino acids: CASSEGAGVMRTEAFF. The full variable domain, in which reference TRBV7-2 and TRBJ1-1 provide the parts outside the CDR3, is GAGVSQSPSNKVTEKGKDVELRCDPISGHTALYWYRQSLGQGLEFLIYFQGNSAPDKSGLPSDRFSAERTGGSVSTLTIQRTQQEDSAVYLCASSEGAGVMRTEAFFGQGTRLTVV.

A remark on this clone: The junction differs from germline at one of its ends, possibly a read error. The chain couples TRBV13 to TRBJ2-7; tentatively, D is TRBD2 (7 bases). CDR1 is PRHDT and CDR2 is FYEKMQ in the germline V gene (reference sequence). This CDR3 has 17 residues. The DNA for the CDR3 is TGTGCCAGCAGCCCCCGGGGGCGGGGGACTTCCTCCAACGAGCAGTACTTC. Residues: CASSPRGRGTSSNEQYF. Complete variable domain (other parts from reference TRBV13 and TRBJ2-7): AAGVIQSPRHLIKEKRETATLKCYPIPRHDTVYWYQQGPGQDPQFLISFYEKMQSDKGSIPDRFSAQQFSDYHSELNMSSLELGDSALYFCASSPRGRGTSSNEQYFGPGTRLTVT.

The V call is TRBV2, the J call TRBJ1-5; no clear D gene. The CDR3 runs to 14 residues. Germline values: CDR1 SNHLY, CDR2 FYNNEI. V shed 3 bases and J shed 4 bases, with 10 bases lying between them. The CDR3 DNA sequence: TGTGCCAGCAGTGAGGGTCTCAGGAATCAGCCCCAGCATTTT. It codes for CASSEGLRNQPQHF.

V and J are TRBV9 and TRBJ2-3; a weak D match, TRBD2 (7 bases). The ends were cut back, 2 bases at V and 0 bases at J, with 16 bases in the middle. Germline loops: CDR1 SGDLS, CDR2 YYNGEE. The CDR3 spans 17 residues. CDR3 in amino acids: CASSVEGGPYSTDTQYF. CDR3 coding DNA: TGTGCCAGCAGCGTGGAGGGGGGGCCTTATAGCACAGATACGCAGTATTTT.

This chain joins TRBV9 and TRBJ2-7, with 7 bases fitting TRBD1. The trim removed 2 bases at V and 3 bases at J, leaving 5 bases unmatched. The CDR3 covers 14 residues. Germline loops: CDR1 SGDLS, CDR2 YYNGEE. The CDR3 loop is CASSVGTAFYEQYF. Written as DNA, the CDR3 is TGTGCCAGCAGCGTCGGGACAGCCTTCTACGAGCAGTACTTC. Supplemented by reference TRBV9 and TRBJ2-7, the full variable domain reads DSGVTQTPKHLITATGQRVTLRCSPRSGDLSVYWYQQSLDQGLQFLIQYYNGEERAKGNILERFSAQQFPDLHSELNLSSLELGDSALYFCASSVGTAFYEQYFGPGTRLTVT.

J is TRBJ1-2 and V is TRBV6-5; the match to TRBD1 covers 10 bases. Germline lookup yields CDR1 MNHEY and CDR2 SVGAGI. V shed 6 bases and J 3 bases; nucleotides not matched to a gene: 7. CDR3 length equals 15 residues. In nucleotides, the CDR3 is TGTGCCAGCAGCTTATCCGGGACAGGGGACTATGGCTACACCTTC. Translation: CASSLSGTGDYGYTF.

The gene calls are TRBV18 and TRBJ1-6, with D possibly TRBD1 on 5 matching bases. This CDR3 has 14 amino acids. Trimming took off 3 bases at V and 12 bases at J, with 15 bases between the two ends. The germline gives CDR1 KGHSH, CDR2 LQKENI. The CDR3 is CASSPSESTVPLHF. The CDR3 bases are TGTGCCAGCTCACCGTCGGAATCGACAGTACCCCTCCACTTT. Full variable domain (outside the CDR3, taken from reference TRBV18 and TRBJ1-6): NAGVMQNPRHLVRRRGQEARLRCSPMKGHSHVYWYRQLPEEGLKFMVYLQKENIIDESGMPKERFSAEFPKEGPSILRIQQVVRGDSAAYFCASSPSESTVPLHFGNGTRLTVT.